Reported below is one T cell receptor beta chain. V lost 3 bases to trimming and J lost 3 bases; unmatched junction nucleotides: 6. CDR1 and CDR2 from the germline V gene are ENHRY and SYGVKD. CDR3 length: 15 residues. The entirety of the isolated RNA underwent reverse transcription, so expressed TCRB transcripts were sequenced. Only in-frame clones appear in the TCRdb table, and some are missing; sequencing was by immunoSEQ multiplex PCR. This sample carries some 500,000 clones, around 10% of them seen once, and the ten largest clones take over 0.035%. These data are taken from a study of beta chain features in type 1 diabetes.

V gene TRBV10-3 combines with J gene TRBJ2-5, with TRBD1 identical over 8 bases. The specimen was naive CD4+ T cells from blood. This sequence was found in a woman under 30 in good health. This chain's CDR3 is CAISDAGQGKETQYF. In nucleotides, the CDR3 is TGTGCCATCAGTGATGCCGGACAGGGCAAAGAGACCCAGTACTTC.